Described below is a single T cell receptor beta chain sequence and its context. The antigen is unknown. These data originate in a study of CD8+ T cells in alopecia areata. Looking at the study overall: Those treated were given oral tofacitinib at 5 to 10 mg twice daily. The duration of tofacitinib was 6 to 18 months, with 6 months off drug afterward. Study observations and caveats: When scalp samples are sequenced, resident alphabeta T cells of normal skin are also captured.

V was clipped by 2 bases and J by 7 bases; unmatched bases: 14. This CDR3 has 16 amino acids. Germline lookup yields CDR1 GTSNPN and CDR2 SVGIG (reference sequence). Individuals with alopecia areata gave both lesional scalp punch biopsies and peripheral blood for collection. Reverse transcribed after extraction, RNA yielded cDNA as the sequencing template. TCRdb keeps only in-frame clones here, not all; method: immunoSEQ multiplex PCR. This sample carries over 200,000 clones, more than 45% of them seen once, and the ten largest clones take over 0.4%. The sequenced sample was CD4+ T cells sorted from blood, obtained at week 0. The chain has TRBV30 and TRBJ1-2; TRBD1 agrees at 9 bases. This receptor was taken from a human donor with alopecia areata. The CDR3 DNA follows: TGTGCCTGGAGTACGGGACAGGGTAGTTTTTCCGGTGGCTACACCTTC. Amino acids: CAWSTGQGSFSGGYTF.